The clone carrying this T cell receptor beta chain was observed a few times. Its antigen is not known. TCRdb re-called the 5' RACE reads with MiXCR, one entry per CDR3 protein. The sample contains roughly 510,000 distinct CDR3 sequences, around 16% of which appear only once. This record comes from a study of T-cell memory formation after mild COVID-19. Germline V gene sequence: CDR1 SGHVS, CDR2 FNYEAQ. V shed 4 bases, J shed 4 bases, and the junction held 9 bases outside the gene matches. The CDR3 extends over 16 amino acids. Points from the study as a whole: For contracting clones, CD4+ ones sat mainly in CM and EM, CD8+ in EMRA.

This receptor was obtained from an adult woman who had mild COVID-19 (a few samples of this study predate the infection). Cell type and time point are not known. The chain is built from TRBV7-6 and TRBJ2-1; 8 bases map to TRBD2. The sequencing sample was made of PBMCs or a T cell subset sorted from them (not recorded which). For the CDR3, the DNA is TGTGCCAGCAGCTCTCAATCGGGAGGGAGTTACAATGAGCAGTTCTTC. This translates into CASSSQSGGSYNEQFF.